The rows below give T cell receptor beta chains drawn from one sample of a study of cytomegalovirus exposure and HLA in healthy donors. Clones were sequenced by immunoSEQ multiplex PCR, and TCRdb holds only the in-frame ones, with some missing. The table has around 120,000 clones, 80% seen once. Sequenced material: PBMCs. The receptors originated from a woman between 35 and 50 years old in good health and CMV-seronegative. Each CDR3 is given with its conserved first and last residue. Each record gives: V gene, J gene, D gene, CDR3 protein. D genes are given only for firm matches.

TRBV6-5	TRBJ1-2	.	CASSYLQEGGYTF
TRBV14	TRBJ2-3	.	CASSQDPGYTTDTQYF
TRBV4-3	TRBJ2-6	.	CASSPYEAGANVLTF
TRBV5-6	TRBJ2-3	.	CASSLGAGGADTQYF
TRBV2	TRBJ2-5	TRBD2	CASSELLAGQETQYF
TRBV6-5	TRBJ2-7	TRBD2	CASSYGGGIYEQYF
TRBV4-3	TRBJ1-1	.	CASSQDHREEGNTEAFF
TRBV19	TRBJ2-3	TRBD2	CASSIGVTSGGSTDTQYF
TRBV7-2	TRBJ1-5	TRBD1	CASSSRTGAGVIGNQPQHF
TRBV28	TRBJ2-3	TRBD1	CAVGDRDRGTDTQYF
TRBV7-8	TRBJ2-3	.	CASSLATLGAPDTQYF
TRBV7-9	TRBJ1-4	.	CASSVGGGDEKLFF
TRBV2	TRBJ1-1	.	CASSGGGKNTEAFF
TRBV29-1	TRBJ1-2	TRBD1	CSVDGDRGNYGYTF
TRBV5-6	TRBJ2-1	.	CASSTVYNEQFF
TRBV29-1	TRBJ2-2	.	CSVAEGTGELFF
TRBV19	TRBJ1-1	.	CASSIGVTEAFF
TRBV6-5	TRBJ2-7	TRBD2	CASSSTSGRGHEQYF
TRBV25-1	TRBJ2-7	TRBD2	CASSLGGRAEQYF
TRBV18	TRBJ1-4	.	CASSPGRVNEKLFF
TRBV4-1	TRBJ2-1	TRBD2	CASSPATSGSKYEQFF
TRBV27	TRBJ2-1	TRBD2	CASRLAAYNEQFF
TRBV6-5	TRBJ1-2	.	CASSLRGPFYGYTF
TRBV4-3	TRBJ2-3	TRBD2	CASSQDALAGGTDTQYF
TRBV13	TRBJ1-1	.	CASSLGLAEAFF
TRBV7-2	TRBJ2-2	.	CASSPGGGELFF
TRBV19	TRBJ1-6	.	CASSQPQASPLHF
TRBV6-6	TRBJ2-1	.	CASSWQGGRDNEQFF
TRBV5-6	TRBJ2-2	.	CASSLSVGELFF
TRBV5-1	TRBJ1-1	TRBD1	CASSGGQGNTEAFF
TRBV6-1	TRBJ2-2	.	CASSEHPGQTGELFF
TRBV28	TRBJ1-1	.	CASTPPPVRGNTEAFF
TRBV4-3	TRBJ1-2	TRBD1	CASSPTQGPNYGYPF
TRBV9	TRBJ2-5	.	CASSVAGEETQYF
TRBV5-6	TRBJ2-7	TRBD2	CASSPWRLAGNEQYF
TRBV9	TRBJ2-1	TRBD2	CASSVSGTSGTGHYNEQFF
TRBV19	TRBJ2-5	.	CASSMDREETQYF
TRBV6-6	TRBJ1-5	TRBD1	CASSYSGQGSNQPQHF
TRBV4-1	TRBJ2-1	.	CASSQERGSEQFF
TRBV4-2	.	TRBD1	CASSQDNRGAYEQYF
TRBV7-9	TRBJ2-2	.	CASSFAGPGELFF
TRBV5-6	TRBJ2-2	TRBD2	CASSRTSGGTGELFF